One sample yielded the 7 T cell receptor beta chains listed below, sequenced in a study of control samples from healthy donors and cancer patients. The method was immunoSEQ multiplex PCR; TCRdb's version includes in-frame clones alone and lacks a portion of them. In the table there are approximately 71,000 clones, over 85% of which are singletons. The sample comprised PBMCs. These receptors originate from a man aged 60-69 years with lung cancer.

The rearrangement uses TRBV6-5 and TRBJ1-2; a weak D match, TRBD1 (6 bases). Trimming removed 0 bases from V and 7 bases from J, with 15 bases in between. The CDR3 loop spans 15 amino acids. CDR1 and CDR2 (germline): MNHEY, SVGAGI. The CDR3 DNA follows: TGTGCCAGCAGTTACTCCGATAGAATACAGGGTGGCTACACCTTC. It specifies CASSYSDRIQGGYTF.

The CDR3 is CASSPGQDLYGYTF. CDR3 sequence (DNA): TGTGCCAGCAGCCCTGGACAGGACCTCTATGGCTACACCTTC. The V and J genes are TRBV14 and TRBJ1-2; 7 bases map to TRBD1. CDR3 length: 14 amino acids. The V gene's germline CDR1 is SGHDN and CDR2 FVKESK. V gave up 4 bases and J gave up 4 bases; unmatched junction bases: 6.

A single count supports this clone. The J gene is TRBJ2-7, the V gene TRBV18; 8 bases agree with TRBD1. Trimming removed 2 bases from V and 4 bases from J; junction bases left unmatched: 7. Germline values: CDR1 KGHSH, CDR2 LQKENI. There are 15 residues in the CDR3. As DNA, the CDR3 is TGTGCCAGCTCACCAATCCAGGGGGCGCAATACGAGCAGTACTTC. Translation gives CASSPIQGAQYEQYF.

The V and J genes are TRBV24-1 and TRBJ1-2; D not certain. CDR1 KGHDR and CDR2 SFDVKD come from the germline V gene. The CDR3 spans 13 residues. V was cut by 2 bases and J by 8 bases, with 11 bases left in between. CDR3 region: CATSDSEFLGYTF. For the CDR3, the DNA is TGTGCCACCAGTGATTCGGAATTTTTGGGCTACACCTTC.

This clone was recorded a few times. For the CDR3, the DNA is TGTGCCAGCAGCTTAGGGGAGACCCAGTACTTC. It specifies CASSLGETQYF. The V and J genes are TRBV11-3 and TRBJ2-5, with unresolved D. V shed 1 base and J shed 5 bases, with 2 bases lying between them. The CDR3 has 11 amino acids. The germline gives CDR1 SGHNT, CDR2 YENEEA.

CDR3 protein: CASSFWTGTVLWALHF. The CDR3 DNA follows: TGTGCCAGCAGTTTTTGGACCGGGACCGTGCTATGGGCCCTCCACTTT. The chain combines TRBV5-6 with TRBJ1-6; TRBD1 might be the D (5 bases). The CDR3 runs 16 residues. Trimming took 5 bases from V and 14 from J, leaving 26 bases between them. CDR1 and CDR2 (germline): SGHDT, YYEEEE.

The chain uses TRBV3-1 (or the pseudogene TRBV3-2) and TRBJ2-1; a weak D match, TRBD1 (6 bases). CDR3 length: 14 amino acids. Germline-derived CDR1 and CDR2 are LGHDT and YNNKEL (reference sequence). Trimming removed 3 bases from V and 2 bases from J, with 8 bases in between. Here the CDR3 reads CASSHRTAYNEQFF. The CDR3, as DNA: TGTGCCAGCAGCCATCGGACAGCCTACAATGAGCAGTTCTTC.